This TCR beta chain was retrieved from a study of shared clonotypes between healthy human individuals. Across the study: Researchers assigned three CD4 naive, three CD4 memory, two CD8 naive and one CD8 memory plate to each donor.

Clones were read by immunoSEQ multiplex PCR, and TCRdb kept only the in-frame ones, dropping some. The sample holds 2 million to 2.5 million clones, over 85% seen once. Germline lookup yields CDR1 SNHLY and CDR2 FYNNEI. With 6 bases clipped from V and 5 bases from J, the junction kept 8 bases outside the gene matches. This CDR3 has 14 amino acids. The rearrangement joins TRBV2 to TRBJ2-5; 8 bases fit TRBD2. The TCR originated in a man younger than 35 in good health. Some clones in this sample may be carry-over from other donors' samples. The sequenced sample consisted of naive CD4+ T cells from PBMCs. Subset: CD45RA+ positively selected. This CDR3 is CASSPGSGTETQYF. The CDR3 nucleotides are TGTGCCAGCAGCCCGGGTAGCGGGACGGAGACCCAGTACTTC. The whole variable domain, remainder taken from reference TRBV2 and TRBJ2-5, is EPEVTQTPSHQVTQMGQEVILRCVPISNHLYFYWYRQILGQKVEFLVSFYNNEISEKSEIFDDQFSVERPDGSNFTLKIRSTKLEDSAMYFCASSPGSGTETQYFGPGTRLLVL.